This TCR beta chain is drawn from a study of cytomegalovirus exposure and HLA in healthy donors. J gave up 4 bases and V 1 base, and 11 bases lay outside the gene matches. The germline V gene has CDR1 SGHKS and CDR2 YYEKEE (reference sequence). There are 17 residues in the CDR3. PCR used 60 Vbeta primers and 13 Jbeta primers. Libraries were prepared by immunoSEQ multiplex PCR; TCRdb keeps only in-frame clonotypes and omits some of them. The top ten clones hold roughly 13% of a sample with about 82,000 clones, more than 60% of them seen once. This clone was seen a few times. This TCR was sampled from a human donor in good health. The source material was PBMCs. The rearrangement links TRBV5-5 to TRBJ1-1, with TRBD1 matching 9 bases. CDR3 sequence (DNA): TGTGCCAGCAGCTTGTTAGGGACAGGGTCTCTAGGCACTGAAGCTTTCTTT. It specifies CASSLLGTGSLGTEAFF. The variable domain in full, completed from reference TRBV5-5 and TRBJ1-1, reads DAGVTQSPTHLIKTRGQQVTLRCSPISGHKSVSWYQQVLGQGPQFIFQYYEKEERGRGNFPDRFSARQFPNYSSELNVNALLLGDSALYLCASSLLGTGSLGTEAFFGQGTRLTVV.